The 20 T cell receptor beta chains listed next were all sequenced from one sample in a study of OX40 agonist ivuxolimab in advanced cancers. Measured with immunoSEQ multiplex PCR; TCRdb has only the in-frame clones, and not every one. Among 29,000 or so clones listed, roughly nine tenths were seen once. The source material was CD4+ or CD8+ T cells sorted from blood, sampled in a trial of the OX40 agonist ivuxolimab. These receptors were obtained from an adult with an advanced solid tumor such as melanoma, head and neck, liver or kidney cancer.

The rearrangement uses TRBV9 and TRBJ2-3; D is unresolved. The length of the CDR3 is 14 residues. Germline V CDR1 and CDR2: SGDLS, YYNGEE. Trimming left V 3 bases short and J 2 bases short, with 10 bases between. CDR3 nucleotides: TGTGCCAGCAGCGCGTACATTAACACAGATACGCAGTATTTT. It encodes CASSAYINTDTQYF.

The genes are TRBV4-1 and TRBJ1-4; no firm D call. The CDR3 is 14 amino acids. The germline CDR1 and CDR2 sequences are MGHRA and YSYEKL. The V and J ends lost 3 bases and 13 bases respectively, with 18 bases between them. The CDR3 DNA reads TGCGCCAGCAGCCAGAATCCGGGAGCTCGAGGACTGTTTTTT. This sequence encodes CASSQNPGARGLFF.

The DNA for the CDR3 is TGTGCCAGTCAGTTTCTGGGAGACACTGAAGCTTTCTTT. It codes for CASQFLGDTEAFF. The chain has TRBV19 and TRBJ1-1, with D unresolved. The germline V and J ends were trimmed by 8 bases and 3 bases, with 13 bases remaining between them. Germline V gene lookup returns CDR1 LNHDA and CDR2 SQIVND (reference sequence). The CDR3 is made up of 13 amino acids.

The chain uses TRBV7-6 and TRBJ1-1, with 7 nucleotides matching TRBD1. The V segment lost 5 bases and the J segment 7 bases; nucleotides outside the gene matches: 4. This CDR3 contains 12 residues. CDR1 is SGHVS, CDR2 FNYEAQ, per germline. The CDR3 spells CASSPRDSEAFF. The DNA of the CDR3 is TGTGCCAGCAGCCCCCGGGACAGTGAAGCTTTCTTT.

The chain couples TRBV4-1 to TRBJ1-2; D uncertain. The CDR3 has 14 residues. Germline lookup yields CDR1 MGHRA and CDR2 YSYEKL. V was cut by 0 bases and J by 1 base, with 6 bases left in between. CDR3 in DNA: TGCGCCAGCAGCCAAGAGGTCTTTAACTATGGCTACACCTTC. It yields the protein CASSQEVFNYGYTF.

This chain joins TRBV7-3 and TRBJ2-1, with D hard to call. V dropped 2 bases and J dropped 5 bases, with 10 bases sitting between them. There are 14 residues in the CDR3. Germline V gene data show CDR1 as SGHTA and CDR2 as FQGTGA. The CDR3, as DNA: TGTGCCAGCAGCTTATTTGAAGAACACAATGAGCAGTTCTTC. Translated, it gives CASSLFEEHNEQFF.

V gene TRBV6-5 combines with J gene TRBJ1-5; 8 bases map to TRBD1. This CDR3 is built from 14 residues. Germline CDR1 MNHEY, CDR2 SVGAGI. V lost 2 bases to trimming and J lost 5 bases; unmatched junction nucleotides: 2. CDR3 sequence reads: CASSYGQGHQPQHF. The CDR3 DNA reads TGTGCCAGCAGTTACGGACAGGGCCATCAGCCCCAGCATTTT.

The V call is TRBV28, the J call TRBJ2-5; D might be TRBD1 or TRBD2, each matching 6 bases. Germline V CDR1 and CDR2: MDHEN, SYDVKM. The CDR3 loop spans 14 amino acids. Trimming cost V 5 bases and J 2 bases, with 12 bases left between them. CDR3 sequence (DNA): TGTGCCAGCAGTCCCCCGGGGGCTCAAGAGACCCAGTACTTC. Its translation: CASSPPGAQETQYF.

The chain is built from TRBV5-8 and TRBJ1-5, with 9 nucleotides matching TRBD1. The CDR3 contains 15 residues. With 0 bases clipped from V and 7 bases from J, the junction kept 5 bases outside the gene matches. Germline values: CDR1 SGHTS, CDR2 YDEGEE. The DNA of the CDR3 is TGTGCCAGCAGCTTGGGGACAGGGGTTGCGCAGCCCCAGCATTTT. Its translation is CASSLGTGVAQPQHF.

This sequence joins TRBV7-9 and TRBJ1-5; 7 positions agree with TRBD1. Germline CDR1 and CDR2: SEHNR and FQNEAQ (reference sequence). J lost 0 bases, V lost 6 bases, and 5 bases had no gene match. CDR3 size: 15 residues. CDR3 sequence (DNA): TGTGCCAGCAGTGGAGGGACAGATAGCAATCAGCCCCAGCATTTT. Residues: CASSGGTDSNQPQHF.

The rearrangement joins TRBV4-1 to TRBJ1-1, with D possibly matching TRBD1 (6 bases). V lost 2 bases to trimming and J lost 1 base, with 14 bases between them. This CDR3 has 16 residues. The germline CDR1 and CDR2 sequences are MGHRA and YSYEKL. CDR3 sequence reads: CASSQSEGGTNTEAFF. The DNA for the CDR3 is TGCGCCAGCAGCCAAAGCGAAGGGGGGACGAACACTGAAGCTTTCTTT.

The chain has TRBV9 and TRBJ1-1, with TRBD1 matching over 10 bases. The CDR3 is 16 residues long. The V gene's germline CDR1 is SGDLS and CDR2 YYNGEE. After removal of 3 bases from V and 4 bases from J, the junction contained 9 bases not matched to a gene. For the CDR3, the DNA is TGTGCCAGCAGCGCGGGACAGGGGATCCTCCTCACTGAAGCTTTCTTT. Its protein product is CASSAGQGILLTEAFF.

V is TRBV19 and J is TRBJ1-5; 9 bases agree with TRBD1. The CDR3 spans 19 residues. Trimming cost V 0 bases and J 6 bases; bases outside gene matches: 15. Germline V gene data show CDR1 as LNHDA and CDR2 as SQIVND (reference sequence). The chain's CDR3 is CASSIDSSFGQGFSQPQHF. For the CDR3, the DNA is TGTGCCAGTAGTATAGACTCCTCTTTCGGACAGGGGTTTAGTCAGCCCCAGCATTTT.

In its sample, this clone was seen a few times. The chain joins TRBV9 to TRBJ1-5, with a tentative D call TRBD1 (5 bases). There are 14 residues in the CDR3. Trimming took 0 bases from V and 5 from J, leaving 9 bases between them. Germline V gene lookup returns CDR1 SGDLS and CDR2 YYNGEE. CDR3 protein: CASSVGREDQPQHF. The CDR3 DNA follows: TGTGCCAGCAGCGTAGGCAGGGAGGATCAGCCCCAGCATTTT. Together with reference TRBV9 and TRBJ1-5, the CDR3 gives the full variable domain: DSGVTQTPKHLITATGQRVTLRCSPRSGDLSVYWYQQSLDQGLQFLIQYYNGEERAKGNILERFSAQQFPDLHSELNLSSLELGDSALYFCASSVGREDQPQHFGDGTRLSIL.

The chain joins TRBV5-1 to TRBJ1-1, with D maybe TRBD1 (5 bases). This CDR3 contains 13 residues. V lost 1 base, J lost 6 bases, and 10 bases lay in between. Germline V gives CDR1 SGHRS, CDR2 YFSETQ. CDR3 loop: CASSLPQGPEAFF. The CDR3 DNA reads TGCGCCAGCAGCTTGCCCCAGGGCCCTGAAGCTTTCTTT.

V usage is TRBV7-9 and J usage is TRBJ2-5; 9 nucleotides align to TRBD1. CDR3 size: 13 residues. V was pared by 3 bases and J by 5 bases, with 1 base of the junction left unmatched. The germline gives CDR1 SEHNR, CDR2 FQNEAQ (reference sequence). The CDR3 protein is CASSLTGGETQYF. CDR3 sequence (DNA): TGTGCCAGCAGCTTGACAGGGGGGGAGACCCAGTACTTC.

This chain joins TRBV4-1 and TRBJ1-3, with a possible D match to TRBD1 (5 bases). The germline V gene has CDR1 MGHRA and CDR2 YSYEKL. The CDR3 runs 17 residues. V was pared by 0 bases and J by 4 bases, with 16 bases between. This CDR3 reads CASSQDGWGTEGNTIYF. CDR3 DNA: TGCGCCAGCAGCCAAGATGGGTGGGGGACCGAAGGAAACACCATATATTTT.

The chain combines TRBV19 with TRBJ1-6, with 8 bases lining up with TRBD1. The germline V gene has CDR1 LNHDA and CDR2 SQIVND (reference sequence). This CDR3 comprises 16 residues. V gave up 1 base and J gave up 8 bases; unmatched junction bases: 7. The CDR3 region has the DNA TGTGCCAGTAGTATAGCAGAGACAGGGGTGTATTCACCCCTCCACTTT. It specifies CASSIAETGVYSPLHF.

Written as DNA, the CDR3 is TGTGCCAGCAGTTCGACTCTCAATCAGCCCCAGCATTTT. It is translated as CASSSTLNQPQHF. The chain combines TRBV14 with TRBJ1-5, with unresolved D. Trimming took off 6 bases at V and 3 bases at J, with 9 bases between the two ends. CDR3 length: 13 amino acids. CDR1 is SGHDN and CDR2 is FVKESK in the germline V gene.

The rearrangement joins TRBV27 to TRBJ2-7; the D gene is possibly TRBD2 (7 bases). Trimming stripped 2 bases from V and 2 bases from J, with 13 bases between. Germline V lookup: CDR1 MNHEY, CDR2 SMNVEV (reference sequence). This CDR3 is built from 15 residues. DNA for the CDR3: TGTGCCAGCAGTTTAGGGGGAGGGGGGACCTACGAGCAGTACTTC. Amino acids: CASSLGGGGTYEQYF.